The sequence of this TCR beta chain was determined in a study of T cell therapy after organ transplantation. Study details: T cells were expanded about 2 weeks with 30 CMV class I/II epitopes. T cell doses, up to 6, came every 2 weeks; follow-up lasted approximately 7 months. Study results and limitations: Post-therapy reconstitution appeared to include transferred and endogenous clonotypes.

The protocol was immunoSEQ multiplex PCR, while the TCRdb copy is restricted to in-frame clones and leaves out a portion. The sample lists some 48,000 clones, 94% occurring once. As for this clone: Its antigen is not identified.

V lost 3 bases and J lost 4, with 14 bases in between. The CDR3 length is 15 residues. CDR1 is LGHNA, CDR2 YNFKEQ, per germline. The sample consisted of CD8+ T cells from blood, taken before autologous CMV-specific T cell therapy. The genes are TRBV4-2 and TRBJ2-3; D is perhaps TRBD2 (6 bases). The sequence was collected from a human patient who had received a solid organ transplant and had CMV disease. CDR3 coding DNA: TGTGCCAGCAGCCATAGGACGGGGGAATCAGATACGCAGTATTTT. This sequence encodes CASSHRTGESDTQYF.